This T cell receptor beta chain was sequenced during a study of blood T cell repertoires in COVID-19. About the study: COVID-19 samples, acute and convalescent, were from the United States, Italy and Spain. Sources were T cells, B-cell-depleted T cells, or PBMCs; the material itself was cDNA or gDNA.

In its sample, this clone was seen a few times. Authors' methods: Estimation of nucleated cell counts relied on the amplification of reference gene primers. The repertoire was sequenced with immunoSEQ multiplex PCR; TCRdb's copy has only in-frame clones and lacks some. The V and J calls and the clone size are those of that table, but D and trimming were determined from the DNA. The sample records about 130,000 clones, roughly 80% being singletons. V dropped 2 bases and J dropped 4 bases, with 4 bases sitting between them. The CDR3 loop spans 12 amino acids. CDR1 is SGHDT and CDR2 is YYEEEE in the germline V gene.

The sample consisted of peripheral blood. This clonotype was sampled from a woman between 70 and 85 years old with COVID-19, enrolled during active disease. V is TRBV5-6 and J is TRBJ1-3; unclear D gene. CDR3 protein: CASSFLGNTIYF. The DNA for the CDR3 is TGTGCCAGCAGCTTTTTAGGAAACACCATATATTTT.